The 10 T cell receptor beta chains in this list originate from one sample, sequenced in a study of blood T cell repertoires in COVID-19. The repertoire was sequenced with immunoSEQ multiplex PCR; TCRdb's copy has only in-frame clones and lacks some. This table has around 400,000 clones, 70% to 90% appearing once. Sequencing was carried out using PBMCs or T cells enriched from blood (not recorded which). Source of these receptors: a woman under 30 who had been exposed to COVID-19.

This rearrangement joins TRBV28 to TRBJ1-1; no clear D. Germline assignment: CDR1 MDHEN and CDR2 SYDVKM. The length of the CDR3 is 14 residues. V lost 5 bases, J lost 0 bases, and 10 bases lay in between. DNA for the CDR3: TGTGCCAGCAGTCCCAGGCCCCTGAACACTGAAGCTTTCTTT. This gives the protein CASSPRPLNTEAFF.

This chain links TRBV19 with TRBJ1-1; TRBD1 agrees at 8 bases. Germline trimming cut 6 bases from V and 7 bases from J; bases unmatched to any gene: 10. From germline, CDR1 is LNHDA and CDR2 SQIVND (reference sequence). The CDR3 has 14 residues. The chain's CDR3 is CASRAVGTGHEAFF. CDR3 nucleotides: TGTGCCAGTAGGGCTGTGGGGACAGGCCATGAAGCTTTCTTT. Full variable domain (outside the CDR3, taken from reference TRBV19 and TRBJ1-1): DGGITQSPKYLFRKEGQNVTLSCEQNLNHDAMYWYRQDPGQGLRLIYYSQIVNDFQKGDIAEGYSVSREKKESFPLTVTSAQKNPTAFYLCASRAVGTGHEAFFGQGTRLTVV.

The chain is built from TRBV28 and TRBJ2-5; TRBD2 agrees at 9 bases. CDR1 and CDR2 (germline): MDHEN, SYDVKM. This CDR3 has 16 amino acids. Unmatched junction bases numbered 11, after V lost 6 bases and J lost 3 bases. The CDR3 DNA reads as TGTGCCAGCAGCTCTTTTAGCGGGGGACCCGAAGAGACCCAGTACTTC. Amino acid sequence: CASSSFSGGPEETQYF.

The rearrangement joins TRBV19 to TRBJ2-1; 10 nucleotides line up with TRBD2. Germline V gene data show CDR1 as LNHDA and CDR2 as SQIVND (reference sequence). CDR3 length: 18 amino acids. The V gene end was trimmed by 1 base and the J gene end by 2 bases; junction bases not matched to a gene: 8. The CDR3 DNA follows: TGTGCCAGTAGTATAGGTTTGGAGCGGGAGGGCCCCTACAATGAGCAGTTCTTC. This gives the protein CASSIGLEREGPYNEQFF.

The V call is TRBV10-2, the J call TRBJ1-6; perhaps TRBD1 as D (5 bases). V was trimmed by 6 bases and J by 9 bases, leaving 18 bases between them. There are 15 residues in the CDR3. CDR1 and CDR2 from the germline V gene are WSHSY and SAAADI. CDR3 DNA sequence: TGCGCCAGCAGCTTTAATCCCGGGGGTAGTTCACCCCTCCACTTT. Translating gives CASSFNPGGSSPLHF.

The chain joins TRBV7-2 to TRBJ2-1; a possible D gene is TRBD1 (6 bases). Germline V gives CDR1 SGHTA, CDR2 FQGNSA. Deletions cut 5 bases from V and 3 bases from J, with 14 bases between. The CDR3 is 15 residues long. In DNA form, the CDR3 reads TGTGCCAGCAGCCGCTCCGGACAGAACTACAATGAGCAGTTCTTC. Encoded protein: CASSRSGQNYNEQFF.

The chain combines TRBV27 with TRBJ1-5; weak D call: TRBD1 (5 bases). Looked up from germline, CDR1 is MNHEY and CDR2 is SMNVEV (reference sequence). Trimming took off 3 bases at V and 1 base at J, with 10 bases between the two ends. The CDR3 runs to 15 residues. CDR3 DNA: TGTGCCAGCAGTTTTGCAGGGATGAGCAATCAGCCCCAGCATTTT. Amino acids: CASSFAGMSNQPQHF.

This clone was observed a handful of times. J is TRBJ2-2 and V is TRBV5-1, with TRBD1 identical over 9 bases. Germline CDR1 reads SGHRS; CDR2 reads YFSETQ. The CDR3 is 15 amino acids. Germline trimming cut 3 bases from V and 3 bases from J; bases unmatched to any gene: 3. The CDR3 is CASSYRTGDTGELFF. CDR3 bases: TGCGCCAGCAGCTATCGGACAGGGGACACCGGGGAGCTGTTTTTT.

The chain joins TRBV4-1 to TRBJ2-7; D call uncertain. The CDR3 covers 16 residues. The germline gives CDR1 MGHRA, CDR2 YSYEKL. Trimming stripped 0 bases from V and 0 bases from J, with 12 bases between. CDR3 sequence (DNA): TGCGCCAGCAGCCAAGATCCAGCGCCAAGCTCCTACGAGCAGTACTTC. It codes for CASSQDPAPSSYEQYF.

The rearrangement joins TRBV18 to TRBJ1-1; 9 bases align to TRBD1. The germline V gene encodes CDR1 KGHSH and CDR2 LQKENI. V gave up 1 base and J gave up 1 base; unmatched junction bases: 4. This CDR3 region has 16 residues. CDR3 sequence (DNA): TGTGCCAGCTCACCACGGACAGGGGACGCGAACACTGAAGCTTTCTTT. Its translation: CASSPRTGDANTEAFF.